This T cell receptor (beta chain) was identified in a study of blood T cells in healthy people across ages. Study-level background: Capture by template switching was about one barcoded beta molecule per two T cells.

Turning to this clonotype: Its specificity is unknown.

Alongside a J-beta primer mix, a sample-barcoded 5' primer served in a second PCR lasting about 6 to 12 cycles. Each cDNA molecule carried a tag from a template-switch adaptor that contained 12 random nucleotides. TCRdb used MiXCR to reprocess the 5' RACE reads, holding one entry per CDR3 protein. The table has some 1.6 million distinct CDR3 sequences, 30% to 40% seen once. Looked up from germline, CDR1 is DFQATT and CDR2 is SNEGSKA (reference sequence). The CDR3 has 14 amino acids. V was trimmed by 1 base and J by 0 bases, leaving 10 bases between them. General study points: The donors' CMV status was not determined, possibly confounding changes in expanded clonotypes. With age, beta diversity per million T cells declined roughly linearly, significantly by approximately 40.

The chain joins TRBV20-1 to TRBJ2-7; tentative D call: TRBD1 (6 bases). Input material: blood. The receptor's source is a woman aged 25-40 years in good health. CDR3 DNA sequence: TGCAGTGCTAGAGGGGCGGACAGCTCCTACGAGCAGTACTTC. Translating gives CSARGADSSYEQYF.